Listed below are T cell receptor beta chains from one sample, sequenced in a study of technical replicates of blood from a handful of donors. Assay used: immunoSEQ multiplex PCR; TCRdb lists only in-frame clones, some missing. Of 95,000 or so clones listed, about 95% were seen once; the top ten hold about 0.3%. Sequenced material: T cells isolated from PBMCs. These TCRs come from a human donor in good health. CDR3s include the opening cysteine and the closing phenylalanine or tryptophan. A D gene is named only where the DNA matches it firmly. Size is omitted from some rows. Given values are once, few, many or a class for expanded clones.

v_gene	d_gene	abundance	j_gene	CDR3aa	CDR3nt
TRBV9	TRBD1	.	TRBJ2-2	CASSAQGWVNTGELFF	TGTGCCAGCAGCGCACAGGGGTGGGTAAACACCGGGGAGCTGTTTTTT
TRBV6-5	.	.	TRBJ2-7	CASTSGYRLSYEQYF	TGTGCCAGCACCTCAGGGTACAGGTTATCCTACGAGCAGTACTTC
TRBV25-1	.	.	TRBJ1-2	CASSETPFYGYTF	TGTGCCAGCAGTGAGACACCATTTTATGGCTACACCTTC
TRBV7-3	.	.	TRBJ2-2	CASSFEFPGELFF	TGTGCCAGCAGCTTTGAGTTTCCCGGGGAGCTGTTTTTT
TRBV2	.	.	TRBJ1-1	CASSRSVGTEAFF	TGTGCCAGTAGCCGGTCGGTGGGCACTGAAGCTTTCTTT
TRBV28	TRBD1	once	TRBJ1-2	CASSNPGGRSVGYTF	TGTGCCAGCAGTAACCCAGGGGGCAGAAGTGTTGGCTACACCTTC
TRBV7-2	TRBD2	.	TRBJ2-1	CASSLAGAYNEQFF	TGTGCCAGCAGTCTAGCGGGTGCATACAATGAGCAGTTCTTC
TRBV19	.	.	TRBJ2-6	CASSIEQGSPLYSGANVLTF	TGTGCCAGTAGTATAGAACAGGGCAGTCCCCTTTACTCTGGGGCCAACGTCCTGACTTTC
TRBV10-3	.	.	TRBJ2-7	CAIRAEDSYEQYF	TGTGCCATCAGGGCAGAGGACTCCTACGAGCAGTACTTC
TRBV14	TRBD2	.	TRBJ2-7	CASSPWGAGGPEQYF	TGTGCCAGCAGTCCTTGGGGCGCGGGAGGGCCCGAGCAGTACTTC
TRBV30	.	.	TRBJ1-4	CAWSQGPATNEKLFF	TGTGCCTGGAGTCAGGGGCCTGCAACTAATGAAAAACTGTTTTTT
TRBV28	.	.	TRBJ2-1	CASSSGLYNEQFF	TGTGCCAGCAGTTCCGGACTGTACAATGAGCAGTTCTTC
TRBV7-9	TRBD1	.	TRBJ1-1	CASTLTGGNTEAFF	TGTGCCAGCACCCTCACAGGGGGGAACACTGAAGCTTTCTTT
TRBV29-1	TRBD2	.	TRBJ2-1	CSVALAGGSSEQFF	TGCAGCGTTGCCCTAGCGGGAGGTTCTAGTGAGCAGTTCTTC
TRBV30	.	.	TRBJ1-4	CAWTLQEGVGEKLFF	TGTGCCTGGACTTTACAGGAAGGGGTTGGCGAAAAACTGTTTTTT
TRBV30	.	.	TRBJ2-5	CAWSAAVAVAETQYF	TGTGCCTGGAGCGCCGCGGTAGCGGTAGCTGAGACCCAGTACTTC
TRBV10-3	.	.	TRBJ1-2	CAISEPIQGITHYF	TGTGCCATCAGTGAGCCGATACAGGGTATCACGCATTACTTC
TRBV27	TRBD2	.	TRBJ2-7	CASSLLADSYEQYF	TGTGCCAGCAGTCTACTAGCGGACTCCTACGAGCAGTACTTC
TRBV5-1	.	.	TRBJ1-1	CASSFGADTEAFF	TGCGCCAGCAGCTTTGGGGCAGACACTGAAGCTTTCTTT
TRBV9	.	.	TRBJ1-5	CASSVEGGSNQPQHF	TGTGCCAGCAGCGTAGAGGGGGGGAGCAATCAGCCCCAGCATTTT
TRBV6-5	TRBD2	.	TRBJ2-1	CASSSSGDYNEQFF	TGTGCCAGCAGTTCGAGCGGGGACTACAATGAGCAGTTCTTC
TRBV4-1	TRBD2	.	TRBJ2-7	CASSGFRGVLPYEQYF	TGCGCCAGCAGCGGATTTCGGGGGGTACTCCCCTACGAGCAGTACTTC
TRBV19	TRBD1	.	TRBJ1-5	CASSSHRGSYQPQHF	TGTGCCAGTTCTAGCCACAGGGGCTCGTATCAGCCCCAGCATTTT
TRBV16	TRBD2	.	TRBJ2-1	CASSLLAGGPENEQFF	TGTGCCAGCAGCCTTCTAGCGGGAGGGCCGGAAAATGAGCAGTTCTTC
TRBV30	TRBD2	once	TRBJ2-3	CAWSTFRTSGSADTQYF	TGTGCCTGGAGTACTTTCCGGACTAGCGGGAGTGCAGATACGCAGTATTTT
TRBV7-6	.	.	TRBJ2-3	CASSLGGLGTSTDTQYF	TGTGCCAGCAGCTTGGGAGGTTTGGGCACTAGCACAGATACGCAGTATTTT
TRBV29-1	TRBD2	.	TRBJ2-1	CSVDSGRDTEQFF	TGCAGCGTCGATAGCGGGAGGGATACTGAGCAGTTCTTC
TRBV4-3	.	.	TRBJ1-3	CASSSELGNTIYF	TGCGCCAGCAGCTCCGAACTCGGAAACACCATATATTTT
TRBV6-5	.	.	TRBJ1-2	CASSSPGDMMDYGYTF	TGTGCCAGCAGTTCCCCCGGGGACATGATGGACTATGGCTACACCTTC
TRBV27	.	.	TRBJ2-2	CASKRTDFTGELFF	TGTGCCAGCAAGAGGACAGACTTCACCGGGGAGCTGTTTTTT
TRBV7-9	TRBD2	.	TRBJ2-7	CASGAGEIYEQYF	TGTGCCAGTGGAGCGGGAGAGATATACGAGCAGTACTTC
TRBV20-1	TRBD1	.	TRBJ2-7	CSARGRGQGHF	TGCAGTGCTAGGGGGCGTGGACAGGGGCACTTC
TRBV5-1	.	.	TRBJ2-3	CASIRKKGFGTDTQYF	TGCGCCAGCATCCGCAAGAAGGGGTTTGGGACAGATACGCAGTATTTT
TRBV19	TRBD2	.	TRBJ2-6	CASRGGGGANVLTF	TGTGCCAGCCGGGGGGGTGGTGGGGCCAACGTCCTGACTTTC
TRBV19	.	.	TRBJ1-4	CASSTPRQATNEKLFF	TGTGCCAGTAGTACCCCCCGACAGGCAACTAATGAAAAACTGTTTTTT